This note documents a single TCR beta chain sequence. The antigen is undetermined. A much larger clone lies one base from this, so it may be a read error. RNA transcripts were the source from which TCR beta CDR3 regions were amplified. An initial RT-PCR round employing HTBI primers preceded a second-round multiplex PCR. TCRdb itself ran the multiplex PCR reads through MiXCR, one entry per CDR3 protein. Among over a million distinct CDR3 sequences, less than 45% were seen once, and the ten largest hold around 10%. This CDR3 has 15 residues. Germline CDR1 is DFQATT and CDR2 is SNEGSKA (reference sequence). The entry originates in a study of Graves' ophthalmopathy and Graves' hyperthyroidism. The overall study: Stable hyperthyroidism referred to disease that showed no ophthalmopathy within 18 months of follow-up.

Hyperthyroidism cases were recent diagnoses of under 2 months' duration in people aged 18 to 65. Whole-study results and caveats: Ophthalmopathy progression predictions by the model showed 72.22% specificity and approximately 67% sensitivity.

The sequenced material came from peripheral blood or thyroid tissue (not recorded which). The clonotype comes from an adult man with Graves' hyperthyroidism. J is TRBJ1-5 and V is TRBV20-1; TRBD1 agrees at 11 bases. The CDR3, as DNA: TGCAGTGCTAGGAGGACAGGGGGCAGCAATCATCCCCAGCATTTT. It translates to CSARRTGGSNHPQHF.